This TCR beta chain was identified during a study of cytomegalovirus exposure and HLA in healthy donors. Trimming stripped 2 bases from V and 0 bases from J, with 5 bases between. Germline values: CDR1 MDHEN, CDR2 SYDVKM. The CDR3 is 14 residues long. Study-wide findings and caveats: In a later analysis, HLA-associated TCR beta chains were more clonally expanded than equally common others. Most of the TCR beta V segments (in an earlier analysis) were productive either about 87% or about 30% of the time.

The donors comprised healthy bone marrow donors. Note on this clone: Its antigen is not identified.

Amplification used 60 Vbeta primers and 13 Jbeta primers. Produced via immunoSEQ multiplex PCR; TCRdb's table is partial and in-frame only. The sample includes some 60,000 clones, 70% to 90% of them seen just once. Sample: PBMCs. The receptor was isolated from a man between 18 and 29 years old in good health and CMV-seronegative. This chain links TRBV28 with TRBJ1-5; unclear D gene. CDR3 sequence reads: CASSLSSSNQPQHF. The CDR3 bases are TGTGCCAGCAGTTTAAGTAGTAGCAATCAGCCCCAGCATTTT.